This T cell receptor beta chain was sequenced for a study of T cells in Graves' hyperthyroidism and ophthalmopathy. Study-level points and caveats: Blood also showed most of the thyroid clonotypes that were expanded above 0.001.

Calling Graves' hyperthyroidism stable meant ophthalmopathy did not progress within 18 months. It was RNA transcripts that yielded the amplified TCR beta CDR3 regions. In the first-round RT-PCR of the TCR CDR3, the HTBI primer set was used. A single record per CDR3 protein comes from TCRdb applying MiXCR to the multiplex PCR reads. The sample includes about 740,000 distinct CDR3 sequences, about 14% of them seen just once. This clonotype came up a few times. Its antigen is not known. The sample was blood. The TCR comes from a young woman with Graves' hyperthyroidism.

The CDR3 DNA sequence: TGTGCCAGCAGCGCCCAGCGGGGGGGTACTGAAGCTTTCTTT. It translates to CASSAQRGGTEAFF. The V and J genes are TRBV7-8 and TRBJ1-1; TRBD1 is a possible D gene (5 bases). Per germline, CDR1 SGHVS and CDR2 FQNEAQ. V was shortened by 5 bases and J by 5 bases, with 15 bases between the two germline ends. This CDR3 region has 14 residues.